This TCR beta chain is from a study of shared clonotypes between healthy human individuals. Germline V gene data show CDR1 as SGHRS and CDR2 as YFSETQ. Trimming removed 2 bases from V and 2 bases from J, with 10 bases in between. CDR3 length: 15 residues. Sequencing used immunoSEQ multiplex PCR; TCRdb keeps in-frame clones, though not all of them. The sample holds about 1 million clones, about 75% seen once. The origin of this receptor is a man in his late teens or twenties in good health. Input material: memory CD4+ T cells sorted from blood. Indicated subset: CD45RA-negative fraction. The chain links TRBV5-1 to TRBJ2-2, with unresolved D. DNA for the CDR3: TGCGCCAGCAGCTTCATAGGGTTAAACACCGGGGAGCTGTTTTTT. Translating gives CASSFIGLNTGELFF.